The 3 T cell receptor beta chains given below trace back to one sample, sequenced in a study of CD8+ T cells in alopecia areata (dated by TCRdb to 2016 to 2019). The treatment or condition label for this specimen denotes: oral pan-JAK inhibitor, 5-10 mg twice daily. The protocol used for the library was the immunoSEQ multiplex PCR assay. RNA was extracted from all samples and reverse transcribed into cDNA as template for TCR sequencing. TCRdb retrieved this table from immuneACCESS and kept in-frame rearrangements only. Not all clones are present; in checked studies, unresolved V genes account for under half, and no reason is known for the remainder. Here the sample has roughly 250,000 clones; 60% occur a single time. Jointly, the top ten make up around 0.92% of the sample. The material was CD4+ T cells sorted from blood, obtained around week 52, from a patient treated with tofacitinib. The receptors shown here come from a human donor with alopecia areata.

In the case of this clone: Other nucleotide sequences from this sample produce the same CDR3. This chain joins TRBV5-1 and TRBJ2-5; D not resolved. The ends were cut back, 0 bases at V and 2 bases at J, with 2 bases in the middle. The CDR3 consists of 12 residues. The V gene's germline CDR1 is SGHRS and CDR2 YFSETQ. CDR3 loop: CASSLEQETQYF. The CDR3 bases are TGCGCCAGCAGCTTGGAACAAGAGACCCAGTACTTC.

The rearrangement uses TRBV10-3 and TRBJ2-2, with D perhaps matching TRBD1 (7 bases). Trimming removed 6 bases from V and 0 bases from J, with 14 bases in between. Per germline, CDR1 ENHRY and CDR2 SYGVKD. CDR3 length: 16 amino acids. This CDR3 is CAISRRGQSNTGELFF. CDR3 bases: TGTGCCATCAGCCGGAGGGGGCAGTCGAACACCGGGGAGCTGTTTTTT.

This clone was counted only a few times. The chain is built from TRBV25-1 and TRBJ1-6; TRBD1 aligns across 9 bases. Unmatched junction bases numbered 7, after V lost 7 bases and J lost 9 bases. Germline loops: CDR1 MGHDK, CDR2 SYGVNS. The CDR3 has 14 amino acids. For the CDR3, the DNA is TGTGCCAGCATGGGAACAGGGGGCCGTTCACCCCTCCACTTT. This codes for CASMGTGGRSPLHF.